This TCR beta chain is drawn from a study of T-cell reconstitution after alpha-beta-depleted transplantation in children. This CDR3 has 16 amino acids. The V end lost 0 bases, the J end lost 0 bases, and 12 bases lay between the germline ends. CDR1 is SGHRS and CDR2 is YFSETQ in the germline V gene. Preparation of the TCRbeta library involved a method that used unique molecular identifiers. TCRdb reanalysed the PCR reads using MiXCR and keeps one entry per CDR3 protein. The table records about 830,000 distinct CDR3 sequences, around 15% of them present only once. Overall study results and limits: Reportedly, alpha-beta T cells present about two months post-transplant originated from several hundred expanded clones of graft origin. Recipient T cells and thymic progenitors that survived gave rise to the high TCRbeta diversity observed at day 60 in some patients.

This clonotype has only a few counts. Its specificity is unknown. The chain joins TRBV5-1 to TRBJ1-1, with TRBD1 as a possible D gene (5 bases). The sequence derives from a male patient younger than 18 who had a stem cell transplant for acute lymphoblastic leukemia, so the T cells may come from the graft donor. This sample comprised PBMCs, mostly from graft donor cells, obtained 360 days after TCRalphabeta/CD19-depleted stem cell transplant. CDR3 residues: CASSLGQILMNTEAFF. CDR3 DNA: TGCGCCAGCAGCTTGGGACAGATCCTGATGAACACTGAAGCTTTCTTT.